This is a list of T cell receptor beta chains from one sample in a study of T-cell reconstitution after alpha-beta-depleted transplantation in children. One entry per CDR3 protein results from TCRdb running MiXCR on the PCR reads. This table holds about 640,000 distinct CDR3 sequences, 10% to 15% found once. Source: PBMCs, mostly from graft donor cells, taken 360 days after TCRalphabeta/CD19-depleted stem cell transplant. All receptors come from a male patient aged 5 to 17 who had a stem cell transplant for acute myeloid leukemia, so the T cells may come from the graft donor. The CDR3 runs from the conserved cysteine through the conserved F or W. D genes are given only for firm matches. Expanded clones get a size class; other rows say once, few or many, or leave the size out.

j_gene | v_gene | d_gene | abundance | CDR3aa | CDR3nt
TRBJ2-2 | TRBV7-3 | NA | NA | CASSAYQNTGELFF | TGTGCCAGCAGCGCCTATCAAAACACCGGGGAGCTGTTTTTT
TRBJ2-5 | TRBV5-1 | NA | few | CASSLSLLRETQYF | TGCGCCAGCAGCTTGAGTCTCTTAAGGGAGACCCAGTACTTC
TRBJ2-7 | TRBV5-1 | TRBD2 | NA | CASSSTSGPLSYEQYF | TGCGCCAGCAGCTCTACTAGCGGGCCTCTCTCTTACGAGCAGTACTTC
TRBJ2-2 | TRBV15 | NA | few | CATSREGTTGELFF | TGTGCCACCAGCAGAGAGGGGACCACCGGGGAGCTGTTTTTT
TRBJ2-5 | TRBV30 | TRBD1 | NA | CAWSVQGTVRETQYF | TGTGCCTGGAGTGTACAAGGGACAGTGCGAGAGACCCAGTACTTC
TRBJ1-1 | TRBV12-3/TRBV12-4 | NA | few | CASSLPLGKSTEAFF | TGTGCCAGCAGTTTACCCCTCGGAAAGTCGACTGAAGCTTTCTTT
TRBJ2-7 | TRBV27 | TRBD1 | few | CASSHTDRASYEQYF | TGTGCCAGCAGTCATACGGACAGGGCGTCCTACGAGCAGTACTTC
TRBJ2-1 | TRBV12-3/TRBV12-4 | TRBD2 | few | CASSLLDKLASGGYNEQFF | TGTGCCAGCAGTCTCTTGGATAAACTCGCTAGCGGGGGATACAATGAGCAGTTCTTC
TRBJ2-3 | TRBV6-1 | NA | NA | CASSQDRYPTKDTQYF | TGTGCCAGCAGTCAAGACCGATACCCTACCAAGGATACGCAGTATTTT
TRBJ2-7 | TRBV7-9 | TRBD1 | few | CASSSFGSGQGKSYEQYF | TGTGCCAGCAGCTCCTTTGGGTCCGGACAGGGGAAATCTTACGAGCAGTACTTC
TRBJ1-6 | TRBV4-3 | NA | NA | CASSQGRDSPLHF | TGCGCCAGCAGCCAAGGAAGGGATTCACCCCTCCACTTT
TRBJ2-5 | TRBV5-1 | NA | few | CASRIEETQYF | TGCGCCAGCAGGATTGAAGAGACCCAGTACTTC
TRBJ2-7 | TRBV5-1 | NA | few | CASRKGVYEQYF | TGCGCCTCCCGGAAGGGGGTATACGAGCAGTACTTC
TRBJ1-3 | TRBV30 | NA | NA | CAWSVLHGNTIYF | TGTGCCTGGAGTGTGCTCCACGGAAACACCATATATTTT
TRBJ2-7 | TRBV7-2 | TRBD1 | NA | CASSLVRQGVYEQYF | TGTGCCAGCAGCTTAGTACGCCAGGGGGTGTACGAGCAGTACTTC
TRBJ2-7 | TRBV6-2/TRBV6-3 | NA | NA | CASSFSESVVEQYF | TGTGCCAGCAGTTTCAGTGAGTCGGTGGTCGAGCAGTACTTC
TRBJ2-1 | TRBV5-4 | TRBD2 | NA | CASSRGGTFYNEQFF | TGTGCCAGCAGCCGGGGGGGGACCTTTTACAATGAGCAGTTCTTC
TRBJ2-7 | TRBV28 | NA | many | CASRGSRLYEQYF | TGTGCCAGCAGGGGATCCCGACTCTACGAGCAGTACTTC
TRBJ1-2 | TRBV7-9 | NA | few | CASRREAANYGYTF | TGTGCCAGCAGAAGGGAGGCAGCCAACTATGGCTACACCTTC
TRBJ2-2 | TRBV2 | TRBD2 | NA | CASSEGGLAGAGGAGELFF | TGTGCCAGCAGTGAAGGAGGACTAGCGGGAGCTGGGGGGGCCGGGGAGCTGTTTTTT
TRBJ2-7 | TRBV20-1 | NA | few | CSARPQGSGDYEQYF | TGCAGTGCTAGACCCCAGGGTAGCGGAGATTACGAGCAGTACTTC
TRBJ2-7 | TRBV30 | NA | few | CAWSNRVRGVYEQYF | TGTGCCTGGAGTAACCGGGTCCGCGGCGTCTACGAGCAGTACTTC
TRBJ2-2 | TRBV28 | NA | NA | CASSLSRATGAGELFF | TGTGCCAGCAGTTTAAGTCGAGCTACGGGGGCCGGGGAGCTGTTTTTT
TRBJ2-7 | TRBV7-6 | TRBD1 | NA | CASSHWTGWREQYF | TGTGCCAGCAGCCATTGGACAGGGTGGAGAGAGCAGTACTTC
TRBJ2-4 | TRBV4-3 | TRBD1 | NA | CASSQDRTGSPSAKNIQYF | TGCGCCAGCAGCCAAGATCGGACAGGGAGCCCCTCTGCCAAAAACATTCAGTACTTC
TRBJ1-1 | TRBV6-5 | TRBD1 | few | CASSYYPGGNMNTEAFF | TGTGCCAGCAGTTATTACCCAGGGGGAAATATGAACACTGAAGCTTTCTTT
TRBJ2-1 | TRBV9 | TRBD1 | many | CASSPGGGEQFF | TGTGCCAGCAGCCCAGGGGGTGGTGAGCAGTTCTTC
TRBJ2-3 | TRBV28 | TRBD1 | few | CASTPGQLLSTDTQYF | TGTGCCAGCACTCCGGGACAGCTACTTAGCACAGATACGCAGTATTTT
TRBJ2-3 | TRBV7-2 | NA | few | CASSLGAWSTDTQYF | TGTGCCAGCAGCTTGGGGGCTTGGAGCACAGATACGCAGTATTTT
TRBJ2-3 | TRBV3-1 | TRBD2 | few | CASSQPLGLAGADTQYF | TGTGCCAGCAGCCAACCCCTGGGACTAGCGGGAGCAGATACGCAGTATTTT
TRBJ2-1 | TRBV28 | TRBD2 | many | CASSFGTSGFPRNEQFF | TGTGCCAGCAGTTTTGGGACTAGCGGGTTTCCCCGCAATGAGCAGTTCTTC
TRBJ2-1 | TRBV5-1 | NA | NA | CASTPDTSSYNEQFF | TGCGCCAGCACCCCGGACACGAGCTCCTACAATGAGCAGTTCTTC
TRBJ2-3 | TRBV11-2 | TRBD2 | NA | CASSFVAGADTQYF | TGTGCCAGCAGCTTTGTAGCGGGAGCAGATACGCAGTATTTT
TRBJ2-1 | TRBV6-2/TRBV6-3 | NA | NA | CASSYRVGRALGQFF | TGTGCCAGCAGTTACCGGGTCGGTAGGGCTCTGGGCCAGTTCTTC
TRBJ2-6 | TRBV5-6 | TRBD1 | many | CASRPLTGGGANVLTF | TGTGCCAGCAGACCACTTACAGGGGGCGGGGCCAACGTCCTGACTTTC
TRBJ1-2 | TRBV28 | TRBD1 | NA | CASSLSGQGDGYTF | TGTGCCAGCAGTTTATCGGGACAGGGAGATGGCTACACCTTC
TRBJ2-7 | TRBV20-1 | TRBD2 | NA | CSARRGRRPPRALYEQYF | TGCAGTGCTAGACGCGGGAGAAGGCCACCAAGGGCTCTCTACGAGCAGTACTTC
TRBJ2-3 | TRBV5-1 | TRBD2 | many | CASSFGLAGGSTDTQYF | TGCGCCAGCAGCTTCGGGCTAGCGGGAGGCAGCACAGATACGCAGTATTTT
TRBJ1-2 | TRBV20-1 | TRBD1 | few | CSARDRGRQGRINYGYTF | TGCAGTGCTAGAGATCGTGGGAGACAGGGAAGGATTAACTATGGCTACACCTTC
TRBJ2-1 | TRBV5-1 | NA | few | CASSYYRNNEQFF | TGCGCCAGCAGCTACTACAGAAACAATGAGCAGTTCTTC
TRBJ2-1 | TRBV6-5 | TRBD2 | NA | CASSSIGLAGNSDYNEQFF | TGTGCCAGCAGTTCTATTGGACTAGCGGGAAATTCGGACTACAATGAGCAGTTCTTC
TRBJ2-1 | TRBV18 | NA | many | CASSPPESVGGEQFF | TGTGCCAGCTCACCACCGGAGTCAGTGGGGGGTGAGCAGTTCTTC
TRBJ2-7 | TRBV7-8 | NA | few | CASSLLPLDYEQYF | TGTGCCAGCAGCTTACTTCCGCTAGATTACGAGCAGTACTTC
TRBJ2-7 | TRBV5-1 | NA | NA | CASRPDPAYEQYF | TGCGCCAGCAGGCCCGACCCCGCCTACGAGCAGTACTTC
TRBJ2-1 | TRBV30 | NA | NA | CAWSVVIRGEQFF | TGTGCCTGGAGTGTAGTGATCAGGGGAGAGCAGTTCTTC